Included here is one T cell receptor (beta chain) sequence, with context. Repertoires were generated with immunoSEQ multiplex PCR, while TCRdb's copy carries only in-frame clones and drops some. This sample has about 250,000 clones, with around 90% found just once. These data are taken from a study of blood T cell repertoires in COVID-19. About the research overall: T cells, B-cell-depleted T cells, or PBMCs provided the cDNA or gDNA that served as material.

The CDR3 is made up of 10 amino acids. V was pared by 10 bases and J by 7 bases, with 10 bases between. From germline, CDR1 is SNHLY and CDR2 FYNNEI. The sequence was collected from a woman in her fifties or sixties with COVID-19, enrolled during active disease. The chain employs TRBV2 and TRBJ1-2; the D gene is possibly TRBD1 (6 bases). Sequences were obtained from peripheral blood. CDR3 DNA sequence: TGTGCCAACAGGGCGGGTGGCTACACCTTC. Its translation: CANRAGGYTF.